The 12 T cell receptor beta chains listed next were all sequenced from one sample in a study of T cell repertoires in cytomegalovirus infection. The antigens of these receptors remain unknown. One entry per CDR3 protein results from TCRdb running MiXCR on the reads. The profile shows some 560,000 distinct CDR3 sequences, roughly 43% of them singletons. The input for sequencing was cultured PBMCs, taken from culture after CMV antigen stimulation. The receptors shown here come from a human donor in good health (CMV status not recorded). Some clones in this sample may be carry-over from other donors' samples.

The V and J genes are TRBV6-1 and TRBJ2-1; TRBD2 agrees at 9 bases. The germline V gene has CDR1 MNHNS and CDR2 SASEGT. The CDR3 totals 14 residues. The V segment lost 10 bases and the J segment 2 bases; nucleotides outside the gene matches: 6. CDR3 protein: CATARLAAYNEQFF. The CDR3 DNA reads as TGTGCCACCGCCCGACTAGCGGCCTACAATGAGCAGTTCTTC.

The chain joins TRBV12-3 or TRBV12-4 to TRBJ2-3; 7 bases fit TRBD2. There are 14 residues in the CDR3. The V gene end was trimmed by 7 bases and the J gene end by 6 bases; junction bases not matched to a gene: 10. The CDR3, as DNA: TGTGCCAGCAAGGGCGGGAGATCGGCCGATACGCAGTATTTT. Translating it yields CASKGGRSADTQYF.

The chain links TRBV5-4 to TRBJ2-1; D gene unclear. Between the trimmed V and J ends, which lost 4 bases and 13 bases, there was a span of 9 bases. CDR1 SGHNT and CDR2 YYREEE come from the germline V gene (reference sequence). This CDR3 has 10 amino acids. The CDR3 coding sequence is TGTGCCAGCAGCCGGTGGGAACAGTTCTTC. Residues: CASSRWEQFF.

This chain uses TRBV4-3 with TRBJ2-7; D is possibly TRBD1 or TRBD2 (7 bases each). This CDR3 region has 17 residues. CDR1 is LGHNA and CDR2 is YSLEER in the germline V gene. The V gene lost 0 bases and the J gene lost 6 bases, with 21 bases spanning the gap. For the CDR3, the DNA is TGCGCCAGCAGCCAAGATAGGACAGGACTAGGTGGTCTCGAGCAGTACTTC. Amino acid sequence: CASSQDRTGLGGLEQYF.

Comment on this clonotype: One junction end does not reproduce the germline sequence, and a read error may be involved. CDR3 nucleotides: TGTGCCAGCAGCTTAGCCGCAGGGGCAAACTATGGCTACACCTTC. It translates to CASSLAAGANYGYTF. V gene TRBV5-3 combines with J gene TRBJ1-2; weak D call: TRBD1 (6 bases). TRBV5-3 falls under the ORF class, with uncertain function. The CDR3 loop spans 15 amino acids.

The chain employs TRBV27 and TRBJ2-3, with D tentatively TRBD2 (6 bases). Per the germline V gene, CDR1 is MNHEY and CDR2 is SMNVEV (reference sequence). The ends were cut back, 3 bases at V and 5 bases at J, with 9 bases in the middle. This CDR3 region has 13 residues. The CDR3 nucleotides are TGTGCCAGCAGTTTCTTCGGGGGAGATACGCAGTATTTT. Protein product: CASSFFGGDTQYF.

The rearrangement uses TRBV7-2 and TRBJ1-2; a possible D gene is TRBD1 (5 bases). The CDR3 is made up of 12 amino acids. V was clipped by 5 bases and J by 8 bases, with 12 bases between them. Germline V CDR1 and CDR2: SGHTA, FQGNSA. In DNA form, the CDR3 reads TGTGCCAGCAGCCCAGTCCCAGGGGGCTACACCTTC. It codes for CASSPVPGGYTF.

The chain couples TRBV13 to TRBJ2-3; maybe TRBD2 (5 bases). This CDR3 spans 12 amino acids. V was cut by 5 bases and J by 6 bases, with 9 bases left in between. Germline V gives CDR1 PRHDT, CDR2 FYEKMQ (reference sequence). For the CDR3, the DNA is TGTGCCAGCAGCGAGGACTTGGATACGCAGTATTTT. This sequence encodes CASSEDLDTQYF.

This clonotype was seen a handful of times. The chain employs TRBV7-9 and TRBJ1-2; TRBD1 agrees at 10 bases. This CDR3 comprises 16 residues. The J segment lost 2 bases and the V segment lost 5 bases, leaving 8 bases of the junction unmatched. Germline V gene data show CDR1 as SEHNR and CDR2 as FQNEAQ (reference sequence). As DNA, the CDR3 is TGTGCCAGCAGCCCCCAGACAGGGGGCCGCAACTATGGCTACACCTTC. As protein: CASSPQTGGRNYGYTF.

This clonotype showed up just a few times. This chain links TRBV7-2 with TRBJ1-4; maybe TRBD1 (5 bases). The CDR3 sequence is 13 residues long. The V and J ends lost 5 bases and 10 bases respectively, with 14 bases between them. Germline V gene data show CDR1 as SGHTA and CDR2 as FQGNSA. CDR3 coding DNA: TGTGCCAGCAGCAGCCGGGGGAAAGGAAAACTGTTTTTT. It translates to CASSSRGKGKLFF.

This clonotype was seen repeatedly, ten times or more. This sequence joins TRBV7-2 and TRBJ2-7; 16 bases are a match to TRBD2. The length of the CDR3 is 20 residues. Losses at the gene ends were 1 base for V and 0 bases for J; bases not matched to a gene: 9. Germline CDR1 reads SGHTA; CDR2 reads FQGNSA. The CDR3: CASSLVPPGLAGGDSYEQYF. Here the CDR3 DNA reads TGTGCCAGCAGCTTAGTGCCACCGGGACTAGCGGGGGGGGACTCCTACGAGCAGTACTTC.

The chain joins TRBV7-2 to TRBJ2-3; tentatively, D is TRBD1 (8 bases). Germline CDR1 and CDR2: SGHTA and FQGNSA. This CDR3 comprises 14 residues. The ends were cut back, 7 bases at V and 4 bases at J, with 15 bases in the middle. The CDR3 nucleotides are TGTGCCAGCACCACAGGGGGGGTTTCAGATACGCAGTATTTT. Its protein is CASTTGGVSDTQYF.